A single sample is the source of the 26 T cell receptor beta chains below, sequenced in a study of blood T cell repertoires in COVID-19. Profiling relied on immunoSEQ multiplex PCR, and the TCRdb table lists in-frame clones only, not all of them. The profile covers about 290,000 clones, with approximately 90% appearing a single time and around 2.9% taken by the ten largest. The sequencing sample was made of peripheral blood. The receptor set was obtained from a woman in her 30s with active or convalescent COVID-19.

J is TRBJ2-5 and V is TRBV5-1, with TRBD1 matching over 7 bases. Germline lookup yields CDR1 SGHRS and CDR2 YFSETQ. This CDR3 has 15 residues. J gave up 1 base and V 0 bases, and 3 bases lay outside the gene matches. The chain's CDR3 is CASSLEGTVQETQYF. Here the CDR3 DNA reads TGCGCCAGCAGCTTGGAGGGGACAGTCCAAGAGACCCAGTACTTC.

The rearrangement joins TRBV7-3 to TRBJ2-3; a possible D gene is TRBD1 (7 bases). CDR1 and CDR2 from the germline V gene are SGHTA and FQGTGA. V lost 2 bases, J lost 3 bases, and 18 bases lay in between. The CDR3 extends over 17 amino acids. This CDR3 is CASSLLGGAGGTDTQYF. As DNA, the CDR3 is TGTGCCAGCAGCTTACTTGGGGGAGCAGGGGGGACAGATACGCAGTATTTT.

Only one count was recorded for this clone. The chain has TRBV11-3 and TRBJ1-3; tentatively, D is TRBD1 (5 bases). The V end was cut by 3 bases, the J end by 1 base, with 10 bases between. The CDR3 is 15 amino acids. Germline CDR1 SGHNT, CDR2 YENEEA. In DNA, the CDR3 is TGTGCCAGCAGCTTCGGGGGGGAATCTGGAAACACCATATATTTT. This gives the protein CASSFGGESGNTIYF. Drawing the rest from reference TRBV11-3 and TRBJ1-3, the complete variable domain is EAGVVQSPRYKIIEKKQPVAFWCNPISGHNTLYWYLQNLGQGPELLIRYENEEAVDDSQLPKDRFSAERLKGVDSTLKIQPAELGDSAVYLCASSFGGESGNTIYFGEGSWLTVV.

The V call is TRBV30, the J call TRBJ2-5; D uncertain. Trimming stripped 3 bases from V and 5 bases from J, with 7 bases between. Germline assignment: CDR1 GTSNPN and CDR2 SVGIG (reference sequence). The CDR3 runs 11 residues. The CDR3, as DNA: TGTGCCTGGAGCGCTCGGGAGACCCAGTACTTC. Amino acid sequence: CAWSARETQYF.

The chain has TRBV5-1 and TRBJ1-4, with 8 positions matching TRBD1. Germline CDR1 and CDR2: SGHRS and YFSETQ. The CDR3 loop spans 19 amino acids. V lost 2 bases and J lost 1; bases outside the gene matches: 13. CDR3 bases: TGCGCCAGCAGCTTTTCAGGGGGCCCCTTCTTGGGAACTAATGAAAAACTGTTTTTT. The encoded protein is CASSFSGGPFLGTNEKLFF.

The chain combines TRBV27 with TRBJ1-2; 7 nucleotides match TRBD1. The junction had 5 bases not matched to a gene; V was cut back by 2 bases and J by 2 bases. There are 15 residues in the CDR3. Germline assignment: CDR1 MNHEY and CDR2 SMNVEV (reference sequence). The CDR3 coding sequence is TGTGCCAGCAGTTTACTCCCCAGGGGGAACTATGGCTACACCTTC. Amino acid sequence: CASSLLPRGNYGYTF.

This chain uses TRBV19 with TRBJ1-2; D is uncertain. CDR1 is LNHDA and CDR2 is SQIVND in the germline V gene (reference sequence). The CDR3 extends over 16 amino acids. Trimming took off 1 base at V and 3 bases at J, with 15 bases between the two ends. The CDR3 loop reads CASSIVWQGSDYGYTF. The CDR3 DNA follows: TGTGCCAGTAGTATAGTGTGGCAAGGCAGCGACTATGGCTACACCTTC.

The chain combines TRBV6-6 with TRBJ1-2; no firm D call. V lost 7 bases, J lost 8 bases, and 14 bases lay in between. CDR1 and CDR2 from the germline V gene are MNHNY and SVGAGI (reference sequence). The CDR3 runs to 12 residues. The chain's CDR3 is CASNYGDLGYTF. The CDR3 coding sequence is TGTGCCAGCAACTACGGCGACCTGGGCTACACCTTC.

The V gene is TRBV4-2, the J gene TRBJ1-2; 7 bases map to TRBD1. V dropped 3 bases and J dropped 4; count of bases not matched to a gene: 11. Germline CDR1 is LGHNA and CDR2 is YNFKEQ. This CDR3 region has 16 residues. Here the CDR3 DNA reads TGTGCCAGCAGCCACAAAACAGGGGCCGCTACCTATGGCTACACCTTC. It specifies CASSHKTGAATYGYTF.

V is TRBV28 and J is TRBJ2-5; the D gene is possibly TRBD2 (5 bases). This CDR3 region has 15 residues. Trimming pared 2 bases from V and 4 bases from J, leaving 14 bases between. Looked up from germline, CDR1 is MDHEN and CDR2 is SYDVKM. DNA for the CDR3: TGTGCCAGCAGTTTAACCGGGATTAGGCCAGAGACCCAGTACTTC. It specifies CASSLTGIRPETQYF.

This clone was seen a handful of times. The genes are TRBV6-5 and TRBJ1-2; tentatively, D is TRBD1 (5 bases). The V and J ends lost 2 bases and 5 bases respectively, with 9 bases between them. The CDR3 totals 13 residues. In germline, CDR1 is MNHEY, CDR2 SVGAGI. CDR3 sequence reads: CASSYEAGYGYTF. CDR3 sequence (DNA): TGTGCCAGCAGTTACGAGGCAGGGTATGGCTACACCTTC.

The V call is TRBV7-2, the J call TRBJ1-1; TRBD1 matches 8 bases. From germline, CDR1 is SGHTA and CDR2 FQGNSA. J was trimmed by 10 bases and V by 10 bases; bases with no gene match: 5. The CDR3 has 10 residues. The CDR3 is CATGDRGAFF. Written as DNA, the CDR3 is TGTGCCACCGGAGACAGGGGAGCTTTCTTT. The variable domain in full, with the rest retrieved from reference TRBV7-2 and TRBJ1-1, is GAGVSQSPSNKVTEKGKDVELRCDPISGHTALYWYRQSLGQGLEFLIYFQGNSAPDKSGLPSDRFSAERTGGSVSTLTIQRTQQEDSAVYLCATGDRGAFFGQGTRLTVV.

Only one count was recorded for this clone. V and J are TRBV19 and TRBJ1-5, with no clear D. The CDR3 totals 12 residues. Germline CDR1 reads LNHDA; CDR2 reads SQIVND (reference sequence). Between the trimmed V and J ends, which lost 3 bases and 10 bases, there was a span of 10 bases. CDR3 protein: CASSMAATPQHF. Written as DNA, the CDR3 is TGTGCCAGTAGTATGGCGGCCACACCCCAGCATTTT.

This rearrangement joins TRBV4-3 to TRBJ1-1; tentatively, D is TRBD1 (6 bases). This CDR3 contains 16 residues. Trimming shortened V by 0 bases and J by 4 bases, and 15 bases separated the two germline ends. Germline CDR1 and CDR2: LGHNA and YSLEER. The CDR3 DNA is TGCGCCAGCAGCCAAGATCGGGGGGGGGCCGTCACTGAAGCTTTCTTT. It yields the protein CASSQDRGGAVTEAFF.

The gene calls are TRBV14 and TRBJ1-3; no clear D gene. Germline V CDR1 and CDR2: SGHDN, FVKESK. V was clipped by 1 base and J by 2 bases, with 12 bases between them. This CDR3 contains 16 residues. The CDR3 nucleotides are TGTGCCAGCAGCCAAGCGACGAGGGTAACTGGAAACACCATATATTTT. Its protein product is CASSQATRVTGNTIYF.

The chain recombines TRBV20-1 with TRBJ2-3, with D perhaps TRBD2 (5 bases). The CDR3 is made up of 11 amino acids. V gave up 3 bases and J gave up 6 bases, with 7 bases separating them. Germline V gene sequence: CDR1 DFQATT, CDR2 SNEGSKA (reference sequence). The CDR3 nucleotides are TGCAGTGCTAGTAGCGTGGATACGCAGTATTTT. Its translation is CSASSVDTQYF.

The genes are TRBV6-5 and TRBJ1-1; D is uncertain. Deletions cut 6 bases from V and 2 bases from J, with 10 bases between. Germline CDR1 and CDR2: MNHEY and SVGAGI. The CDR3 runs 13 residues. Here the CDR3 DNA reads TGTGCCAGCAGCGTGAGCTCTAACACTGAAGCTTTCTTT. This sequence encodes CASSVSSNTEAFF.

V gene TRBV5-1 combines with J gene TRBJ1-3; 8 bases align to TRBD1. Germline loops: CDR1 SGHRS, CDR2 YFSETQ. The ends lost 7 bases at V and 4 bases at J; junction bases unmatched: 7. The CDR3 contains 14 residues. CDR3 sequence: CASGQGEAGNTIYF. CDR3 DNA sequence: TGCGCCAGCGGACAGGGAGAGGCCGGAAACACCATATATTTT.

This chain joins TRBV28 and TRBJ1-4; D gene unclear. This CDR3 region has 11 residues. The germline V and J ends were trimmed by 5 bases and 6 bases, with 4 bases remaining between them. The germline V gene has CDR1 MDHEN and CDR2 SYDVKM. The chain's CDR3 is CASSGDEKLFF. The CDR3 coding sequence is TGTGCCAGCAGTGGAGATGAAAAACTGTTTTTT.

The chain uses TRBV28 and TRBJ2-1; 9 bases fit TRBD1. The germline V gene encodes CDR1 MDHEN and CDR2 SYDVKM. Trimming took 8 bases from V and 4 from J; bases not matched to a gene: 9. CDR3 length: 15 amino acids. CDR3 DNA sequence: TGTGCCAGCTCCGGTCCGGGACAGGGATACAATGAGCAGTTCTTC. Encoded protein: CASSGPGQGYNEQFF.

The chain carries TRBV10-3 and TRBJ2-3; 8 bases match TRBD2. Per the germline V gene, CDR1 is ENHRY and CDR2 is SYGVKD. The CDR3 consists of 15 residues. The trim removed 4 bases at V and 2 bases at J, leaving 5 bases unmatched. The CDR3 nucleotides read TGTGCCATCAGTGGAGTAGCGGGGCCCACAGATACGCAGTATTTT. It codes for CAISGVAGPTDTQYF.

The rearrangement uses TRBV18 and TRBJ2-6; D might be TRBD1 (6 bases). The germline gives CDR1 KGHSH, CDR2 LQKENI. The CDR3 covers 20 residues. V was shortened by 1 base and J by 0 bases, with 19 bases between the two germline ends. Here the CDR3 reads CASSPRGLDYLDSGANVLTF. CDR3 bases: TGTGCCAGCTCACCACGGGGGCTAGACTACCTCGACTCTGGGGCCAACGTCCTGACTTTC.

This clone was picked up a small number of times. The chain's CDR3 is CASSEMGLEADTQYF. The CDR3 region has the DNA TGTGCCAGCAGTGAGATGGGACTAGAGGCAGATACGCAGTATTTT. The chain has TRBV6-1 and TRBJ2-3, with 8 positions matching TRBD2. V lost 3 bases to trimming and J lost 4 bases; unmatched junction nucleotides: 6. The CDR3 sequence is 15 residues long. CDR1 is MNHNS, CDR2 SASEGT, per germline.

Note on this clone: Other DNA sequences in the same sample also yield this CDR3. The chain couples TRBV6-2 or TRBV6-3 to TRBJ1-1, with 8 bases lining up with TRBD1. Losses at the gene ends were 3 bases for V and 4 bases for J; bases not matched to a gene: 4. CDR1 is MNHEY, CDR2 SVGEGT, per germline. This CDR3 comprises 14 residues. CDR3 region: CASSYGQGGTEAFF. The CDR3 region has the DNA TGTGCCAGCAGTTATGGACAGGGAGGCACTGAAGCTTTCTTT.

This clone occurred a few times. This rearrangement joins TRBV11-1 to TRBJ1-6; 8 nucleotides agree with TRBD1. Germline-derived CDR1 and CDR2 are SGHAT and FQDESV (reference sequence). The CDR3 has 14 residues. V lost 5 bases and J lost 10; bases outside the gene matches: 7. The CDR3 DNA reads TGTGCCAGCAGCGCCGGACAGGGCGAGTCACCCCTCCACTTT. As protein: CASSAGQGESPLHF.

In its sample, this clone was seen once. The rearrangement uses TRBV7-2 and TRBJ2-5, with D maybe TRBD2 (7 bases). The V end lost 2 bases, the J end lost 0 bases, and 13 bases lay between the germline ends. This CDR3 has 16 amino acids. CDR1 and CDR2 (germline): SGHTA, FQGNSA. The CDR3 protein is CASSLSAGAYQETQYF. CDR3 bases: TGTGCCAGCAGCTTATCGGCGGGGGCGTACCAAGAGACCCAGTACTTC.